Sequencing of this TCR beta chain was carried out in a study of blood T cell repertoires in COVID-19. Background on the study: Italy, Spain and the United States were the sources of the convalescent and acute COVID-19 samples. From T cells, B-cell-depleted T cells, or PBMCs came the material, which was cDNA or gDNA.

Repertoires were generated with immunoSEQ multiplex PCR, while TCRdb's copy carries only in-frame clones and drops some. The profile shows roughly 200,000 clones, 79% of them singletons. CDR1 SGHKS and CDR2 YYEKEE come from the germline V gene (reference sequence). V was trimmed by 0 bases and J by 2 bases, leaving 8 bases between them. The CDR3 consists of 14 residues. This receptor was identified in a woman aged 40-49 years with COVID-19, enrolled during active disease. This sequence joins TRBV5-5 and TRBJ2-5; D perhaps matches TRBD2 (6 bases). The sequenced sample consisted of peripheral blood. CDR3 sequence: CASSLEAGQETQYF. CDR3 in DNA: TGTGCCAGCAGCTTGGAGGCGGGACAAGAGACCCAGTACTTC.